This TCR beta chain emerged from a study of blood T cell repertoires in COVID-19. Per the original data handling: Reference gene primer amplification yielded estimated nucleated cell counts. Method: immunoSEQ multiplex PCR; TCRdb's copy keeps in-frame clones and lacks some. The D gene and trimming were derived from the DNA, and the V and J assignments and clone size from that table. The sample holds some 250,000 clones; about 70% are singletons and the top ten take about 3.5%. This clone was seen only a few times. Trimming left V 7 bases short and J 6 bases short, with 12 bases between. CDR3 length equals 11 residues. Germline CDR1 is DFQATT and CDR2 is SNEGSKA (reference sequence).

The gene calls are TRBV20-1 and TRBJ1-2; D ambiguous. The sequenced sample consisted of peripheral blood. This TCR came from a woman of 80 years or more with acute or convalescent COVID-19. CDR3 loop: CSGGKGDGYTF. The CDR3 coding sequence is TGCAGTGGTGGGAAGGGAGATGGCTACACCTTC.